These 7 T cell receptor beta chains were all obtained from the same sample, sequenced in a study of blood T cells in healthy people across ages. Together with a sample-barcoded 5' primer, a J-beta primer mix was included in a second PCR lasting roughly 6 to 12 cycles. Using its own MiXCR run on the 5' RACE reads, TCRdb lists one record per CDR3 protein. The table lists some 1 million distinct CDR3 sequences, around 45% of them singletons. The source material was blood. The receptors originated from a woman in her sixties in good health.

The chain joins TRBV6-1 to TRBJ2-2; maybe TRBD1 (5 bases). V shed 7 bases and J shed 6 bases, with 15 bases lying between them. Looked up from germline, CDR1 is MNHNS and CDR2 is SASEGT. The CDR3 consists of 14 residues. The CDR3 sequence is CASIRDVLAGELFF. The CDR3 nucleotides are TGTGCCAGCATCAGGGATGTGTTAGCCGGGGAGCTGTTTTTT.

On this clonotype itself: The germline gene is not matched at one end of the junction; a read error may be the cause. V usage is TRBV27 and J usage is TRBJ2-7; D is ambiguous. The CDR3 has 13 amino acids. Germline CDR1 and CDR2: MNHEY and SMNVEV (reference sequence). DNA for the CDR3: TGTGCCAGCAGCCCTTTTGCGAGCTACGAGCTGTACTTC. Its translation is CASSPFASYELYF.

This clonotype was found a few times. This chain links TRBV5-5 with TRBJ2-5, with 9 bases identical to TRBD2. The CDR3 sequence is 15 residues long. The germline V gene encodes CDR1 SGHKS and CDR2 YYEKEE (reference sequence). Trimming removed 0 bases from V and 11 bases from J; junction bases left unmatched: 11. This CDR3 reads CASSLDAGGPGEQYF. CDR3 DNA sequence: TGTGCCAGCAGCTTGGACGCGGGAGGGCCGGGGGAGCAGTACTTC.

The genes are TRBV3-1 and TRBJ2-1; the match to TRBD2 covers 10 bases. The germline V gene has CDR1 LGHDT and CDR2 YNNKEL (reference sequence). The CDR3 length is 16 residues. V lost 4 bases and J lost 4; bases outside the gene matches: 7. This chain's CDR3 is CASSRPSGSVYNEQFF. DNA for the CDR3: TGTGCCAGCAGCCGTCCTAGCGGGAGTGTGTACAATGAGCAGTTCTTC.

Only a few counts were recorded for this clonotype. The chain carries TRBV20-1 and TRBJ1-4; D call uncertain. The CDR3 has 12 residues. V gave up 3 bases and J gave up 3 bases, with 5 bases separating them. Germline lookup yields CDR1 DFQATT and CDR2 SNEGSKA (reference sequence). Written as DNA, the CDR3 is TGCAGTGCTAGCGGGGCTAATGAAAAACTGTTTTTT. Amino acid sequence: CSASGANEKLFF.

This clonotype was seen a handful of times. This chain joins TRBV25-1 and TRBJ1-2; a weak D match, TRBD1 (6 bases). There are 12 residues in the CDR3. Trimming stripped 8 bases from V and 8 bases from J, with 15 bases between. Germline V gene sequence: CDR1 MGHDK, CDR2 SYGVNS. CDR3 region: CASRSGVGGYTF. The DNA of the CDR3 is TGTGCCAGCCGATCAGGGGTAGGAGGCTACACCTTC.

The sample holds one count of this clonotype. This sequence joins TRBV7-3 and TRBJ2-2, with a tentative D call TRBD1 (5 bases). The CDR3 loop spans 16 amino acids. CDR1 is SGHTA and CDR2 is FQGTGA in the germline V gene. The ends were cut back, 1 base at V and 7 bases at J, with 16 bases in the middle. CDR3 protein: CASSLNMAPRGGELFF. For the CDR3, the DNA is TGTGCCAGCAGCTTAAATATGGCTCCTAGGGGCGGGGAGCTGTTTTTT.